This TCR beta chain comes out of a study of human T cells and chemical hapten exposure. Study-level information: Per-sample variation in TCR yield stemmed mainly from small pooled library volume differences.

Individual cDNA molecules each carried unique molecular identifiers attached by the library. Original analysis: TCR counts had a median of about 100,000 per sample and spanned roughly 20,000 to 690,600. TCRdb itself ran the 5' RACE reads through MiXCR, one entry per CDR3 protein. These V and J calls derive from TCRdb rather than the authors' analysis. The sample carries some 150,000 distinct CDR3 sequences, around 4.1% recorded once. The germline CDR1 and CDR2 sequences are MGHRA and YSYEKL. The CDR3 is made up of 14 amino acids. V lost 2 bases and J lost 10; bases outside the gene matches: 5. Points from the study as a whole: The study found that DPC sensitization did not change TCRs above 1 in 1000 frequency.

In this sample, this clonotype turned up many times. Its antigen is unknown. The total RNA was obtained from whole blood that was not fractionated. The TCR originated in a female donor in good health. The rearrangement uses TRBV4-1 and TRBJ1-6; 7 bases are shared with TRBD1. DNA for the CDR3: TGCGCCAGCAGCCAACGACAGGGTCTCTCACCCCTCCACTTT. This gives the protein CASSQRQGLSPLHF.